The T cell receptor (beta chain) under discussion was sequenced for a study of beta chain features in type 1 diabetes. Study at large: The patient and healthy donor groups were comparable for age, gender and cell yields.

The V segment lost 9 bases and the J segment 7 bases; nucleotides outside the gene matches: 9. The germline V gene has CDR1 LGHNA and CDR2 YNFKEQ. The length of the CDR3 is 13 residues. Reverse transcription of all isolated RNA meant that expressed TCRB transcripts were sequenced. This table comes from immunoSEQ multiplex PCR, and its TCRdb copy is limited to in-frame clones, with some not included. In the table there are fewer than 550,000 clones, more than 9.5% of which are singletons. This clone appeared a few times. Specimen: naive CD4+ T cells from blood. The sequence derives from a woman aged 18-35 years in good health. V usage is TRBV4-2 and J usage is TRBJ2-5; 9 bases are a match to TRBD2. The CDR3 DNA reads TGTGCCAGGACGGCGGGAGGGCCAGGGACCCAGTACTTC. Translated, it gives CARTAGGPGTQYF.